This T cell receptor beta chain originates from a study of shared clonotypes between healthy human individuals. Method: immunoSEQ multiplex PCR; TCRdb's copy keeps in-frame clones and lacks some. The sample includes roughly 2.4 million clones, approximately 96% seen only once; the top ten take approximately 0.13%. Germline V CDR1 and CDR2: MNHNS, SASEGT. The V gene lost 8 bases and the J gene lost 0 bases, with 11 bases spanning the gap. The CDR3 is 14 amino acids. V is TRBV6-1 and J is TRBJ1-5; D is uncertain. Sample: naive CD4+ T cells sorted from blood. Specified subset: CD45RA+ positively selected. The TCR originated in a man aged 18 to 30 in good health. The CDR3 region is CASQQSYSNQPQHF. The CDR3 coding sequence is TGTGCCAGCCAACAGAGTTATAGCAATCAGCCCCAGCATTTT.